These 24 T cell receptor beta chains were all obtained from the same sample, sequenced in a study of blood T cells in healthy people across ages (dated by TCRdb to about 2015). Library creation used 5' RACE. TCRdb names Illumina HiSeq 2500 as the instrument used. The second PCR ran for about 6 to 12 cycles and used a J-beta primer mix along with a sample-barcoded 5' primer. In-frame beta chains were kept once TCRdb had trimmed the public reads at Q25 with fastp and called clones with MiXCR. Rows merge per CDR3 protein into single entries with the most common DNA and genes. The sample table lists roughly 900,000 distinct CDR3 sequences, roughly 26% of them with a count of one. The top ten clonotypes cover roughly 17% of the sample. What was sequenced was blood. These receptors were collected from a woman older than 75 in good health.

This clonotype has only a few counts. The rearrangement uses TRBV24-1 and TRBJ2-3, with 9 bases lining up with TRBD1. With V trimmed by 3 bases and J by 3 bases, 3 bases remained unmatched. CDR3 length equals 15 residues. Germline V gives CDR1 KGHDR, CDR2 SFDVKD. CDR3 loop: CATSDRDRETDTQYF. CDR3 in DNA: TGTGCCACCAGTGATAGGGACAGGGAGACAGATACGCAGTATTTT.

This clonotype was counted ten times or more. V is TRBV24-1 and J is TRBJ2-3, with TRBD1 as a possible D gene (5 bases). V was clipped by 7 bases and J by 1 base, with 8 bases between them. Germline values: CDR1 KGHDR, CDR2 SFDVKD. The CDR3 is 13 amino acids. DNA of the CDR3: TGTGCCACCAGGATGACAGGCACAGATACGCAGTATTTT. This sequence encodes CATRMTGTDTQYF.

This clonotype showed up many times. The chain employs TRBV20-1 and TRBJ2-3; 11 positions match TRBD1. Unmatched junction bases numbered 8, after V lost 3 bases and J lost 6 bases. This CDR3 has 15 residues. Looked up from germline, CDR1 is DFQATT and CDR2 is SNEGSKA (reference sequence). CDR3: CSASSRDRGRDTQYF. DNA of the CDR3: TGCAGTGCTAGCTCTAGGGACAGGGGGAGGGATACGCAGTATTTT.

The chain employs TRBV30 and TRBJ2-2, with D hard to call. Germline V gene lookup returns CDR1 GTSNPN and CDR2 SVGIG (reference sequence). V was shortened by 0 bases and J by 8 bases, with 4 bases between the two germline ends. CDR3 size: 11 residues. CDR3: CAWSVRGELFF. DNA for the CDR3: TGTGCCTGGAGTGTACGAGGGGAGCTGTTTTTT.

The DNA of the CDR3 is TGTGCCAGTAGTATAGGGCTGGGGGACAGGGGGCGTTTGGGGACCCAGTTCTTC. This codes for CASSIGLGDRGRLGTQFF. The chain joins TRBV19 to TRBJ2-1, with 12 bases lining up with TRBD1. Germline V gives CDR1 LNHDA, CDR2 SQIVND (reference sequence). The CDR3 has 18 residues. V shed 1 base, J shed 13 bases, and the junction held 17 bases outside the gene matches.

At least ten counts were recorded for this clonotype. The genes are TRBV7-2 and TRBJ1-2, with D tentatively TRBD1 (5 bases). Trimming shortened V by 8 bases and J by 4 bases, and 11 bases separated the two germline ends. Germline CDR1 reads SGHTA; CDR2 reads FQGNSA. The CDR3 has 12 amino acids. The DNA for the CDR3 is TGTGCCAGCCGGCAGGGCGGCTATGGCTACACCTTC. Translated, it gives CASRQGGYGYTF.

This clonotype was seen at least ten times. The rearrangement joins TRBV5-1 to TRBJ2-7, with D perhaps matching TRBD1 (5 bases). V was trimmed by 0 bases and J by 5 bases, leaving 12 bases between them. Per germline, CDR1 SGHRS and CDR2 YFSETQ. The CDR3 consists of 14 residues. The CDR3 region is CASSLGQGYHEQYF. For the CDR3, the DNA is TGCGCCAGCAGCTTGGGGCAGGGCTACCACGAGCAGTACTTC. Full variable domain (missing parts from reference TRBV5-1 and TRBJ2-7): KAGVTQTPRYLIKTRGQQVTLSCSPISGHRSVSWYQQTPGQGLQFLFEYFSETQRNKGNFPGRFSGRQFSNSRSEMNVSTLELGDSALYLCASSLGQGYHEQYFGPGTRLTVT.

This clonotype occurred many times. The chain employs TRBV20-1 and TRBJ2-3; D is possibly TRBD1 (6 bases). V lost 3 bases and J 4 bases, leaving 11 bases between the germline ends. The germline CDR1 and CDR2 sequences are DFQATT and SNEGSKA (reference sequence). The CDR3 length is 13 residues. CDR3: CSARYSGADTQYF. The CDR3 bases are TGCAGTGCTAGGTACTCAGGGGCAGATACGCAGTATTTT.

As regards this clonotype: A read error may be the cause here, since a much bigger clone is one base away. The genes are TRBV12-3 or TRBV12-4 and TRBJ1-2; D not resolved. The germline V and J ends were trimmed by 5 bases and 4 bases, with 20 bases remaining between them. The CDR3 runs to 16 residues. CDR3 sequence (DNA): TGTGCCAGCAGTACCTCTACTCTGGCAGGACTCTATGGCTACACCTTC. The encoded protein is CASSTSTLAGLYGYTF.

This clonotype was recorded at least ten times. The chain recombines TRBV7-2 with TRBJ2-3; the D gene is possibly TRBD2 (5 bases). The CDR3 runs 14 residues. V lost 5 bases and J 2 bases, leaving 11 bases between the germline ends. The germline V gene has CDR1 SGHTA and CDR2 FQGNSA. The CDR3 region is CASSPTINTDTQYF. CDR3 sequence (DNA): TGTGCCAGCAGCCCGACTATCAACACAGATACGCAGTATTTT.

Note on this clonotype: At one of its ends the junction is not consistent with the germline gene, which may arise from a read error. The rearrangement uses TRBV27 and TRBJ1-2; D possibly corresponds to TRBD1 (6 bases). The CDR3 length is 14 residues. Germline values: CDR1 MNHEY, CDR2 SMNVEV (reference sequence). CDR3 DNA sequence: TGTGCCATCAGTCTTACGACAGGCAACCATGGCTACACCTTC. It encodes CAISLTTGNHGYTF.

V usage is TRBV18 and J usage is TRBJ2-2; no clear D gene. Germline CDR1 KGHSH, CDR2 LQKENI. The CDR3 sequence is 14 residues long. Trimming removed 0 bases from V and 0 bases from J, with 2 bases in between. This CDR3 is CASSPPPNTGELFF. In DNA form, the CDR3 reads TGTGCCAGCTCACCACCCCCGAACACCGGGGAGCTGTTTTTT.

In regard to this clonotype: A much larger clone lies one base from this, so it may be a read error. The CDR3 DNA sequence: TGTGCCAGCAGCTTTTCCGTGACAGGGGGCATACTCTATGGCTACACCTTC. Translating gives CASSFSVTGGILYGYTF. The rearrangement links TRBV11-2 to TRBJ1-2; TRBD1 matches 10 bases. Trimming at V came to 3 bases and at J to 4 bases, leaving 11 bases not matched to a gene. Germline assignment: CDR1 SGHAT and CDR2 FQNNGV. This CDR3 is built from 17 residues.

The chain recombines TRBV12-3 or TRBV12-4 with TRBJ1-5; the match to TRBD1 covers 8 bases. V lost 6 bases to trimming and J lost 6 bases; unmatched junction nucleotides: 10. The CDR3 has 15 amino acids. CDR3 region: CASRAPGQASQPQHF. The DNA of the CDR3 is TGTGCCAGCAGGGCGCCGGGACAGGCGTCTCAGCCCCAGCATTTT.

The J gene is TRBJ2-7, the V gene TRBV15; the D gene is possibly TRBD1 (5 bases). Per germline, CDR1 LNHNV and CDR2 YYDKDF (reference sequence). Trimming removed 4 bases at V and 0 bases at J, with 16 bases between. The CDR3 is 16 residues long. The CDR3 sequence is CATSTTDRFLSYEQYF. DNA for the CDR3: TGTGCCACCAGCACCACCGACAGATTCCTCTCCTACGAGCAGTACTTC.

Ten or more counts support this clonotype. The chain combines TRBV7-2 with TRBJ2-1; 10 bases fit TRBD2. CDR1 is SGHTA, CDR2 FQGNSA, per germline. The CDR3 spans 16 residues. The ends lost 1 base at V and 7 bases at J; junction bases unmatched: 7. Here the CDR3 DNA reads TGTGCCAGCAGCTTAGTGGCCAGCGGGGGGGTTAATGAGCAGTTCTTC. It is translated as CASSLVASGGVNEQFF. The full variable domain, rest sourced from reference TRBV7-2 and TRBJ2-1, is GAGVSQSPSNKVTEKGKDVELRCDPISGHTALYWYRQSLGQGLEFLIYFQGNSAPDKSGLPSDRFSAERTGGSVSTLTIQRTQQEDSAVYLCASSLVASGGVNEQFFGPGTRLTVL.

This clonotype appeared many times. The chain links TRBV3-1 to TRBJ2-5, with D tentatively TRBD2 (6 bases). The ends were cut back, 8 bases at V and 1 base at J, with 17 bases in the middle. Germline CDR1 is LGHDT and CDR2 is YNNKEL (reference sequence). CDR3 length: 15 amino acids. The CDR3 region has the DNA TGTGCCAGCCGGAGGGAGGCCAATGGCCAAGAGACCCAGTACTTC. As protein: CASRREANGQETQYF.

This clonotype appeared a few times. J is TRBJ2-3 and V is TRBV20-1; 12 bases line up with TRBD2. The CDR3 is made up of 18 amino acids. Trimming at V came to 5 bases and at J to 2 bases, leaving 14 bases not matched to a gene. The V gene's germline CDR1 is DFQATT and CDR2 SNEGSKA (reference sequence). Here the CDR3 DNA reads TGCAGTGCTCCGAAGAGGCCCGGGACTAGCGGGTTCACAGATACGCAGTATTTT. This codes for CSAPKRPGTSGFTDTQYF.

In the case of this clonotype: This may stem from a read error, because a much larger clone lies one nucleotide away. As DNA, the CDR3 is TGTGCCAGCTCGCCTGGACTAGTGGGGAGGAATGAGCAGTTCTTC. Amino acids: CASSPGLVGRNEQFF. The chain links TRBV18 to TRBJ2-1; 7 nucleotides align to TRBD2. This CDR3 contains 15 residues. V dropped 6 bases and J dropped 7; count of bases not matched to a gene: 12. Germline-derived CDR1 and CDR2 are KGHSH and LQKENI.

The chain combines TRBV18 with TRBJ1-4, with 7 nucleotides matching TRBD1. Germline CDR1 KGHSH, CDR2 LQKENI. The CDR3 spans 15 residues. V lost 3 bases, J lost 4 bases, and 5 bases stayed unmatched. This chain's CDR3 is CASSPTQGFNEKLFF. CDR3 in DNA: TGTGCCAGCTCACCGACACAGGGGTTTAATGAAAAACTGTTTTTT.

This clonotype has a handful of counts. This sequence joins TRBV9 and TRBJ1-1; D is unresolved. This CDR3 is built from 13 residues. Trimming removed 2 bases at V and 2 bases at J, with 7 bases between. Germline-derived CDR1 and CDR2 are SGDLS and YYNGEE. The DNA for the CDR3 is TGTGCCAGCAGCGTCGGAACTAACACTGAAGCTTTCTTT. Its translation is CASSVGTNTEAFF.

V is TRBV6-6 and J is TRBJ2-7; 8 bases are a match to TRBD1. This CDR3 region has 15 residues. Germline V CDR1 and CDR2: MNHNY, SVGAGI (reference sequence). The CDR3 DNA is TGTGTCACCGCGGGACAGGCCCACTCTGGCTACGAGCAGTACTTC. Its translation is CVTAGQAHSGYEQYF.

This clonotype was found many times. The rearrangement joins TRBV4-1 to TRBJ1-6, with 9 bases lining up with TRBD1. Trimming at V came to 1 base and at J to 6 bases, leaving 10 bases not matched to a gene. Germline CDR1 reads MGHRA; CDR2 reads YSYEKL. The CDR3 covers 18 residues. The CDR3 sequence is CASSQAHTGTGFNSPLHF. CDR3 nucleotides: TGCGCCAGCAGCCAAGCTCATACCGGGACAGGGTTTAATTCACCCCTCCACTTT.

This clonotype was counted only a few times. The chain has TRBV12-3 or TRBV12-4 and TRBJ2-1, with TRBD1 matching 8 bases. This CDR3 is built from 14 residues. V lost 4 bases, J lost 9 bases, and 8 bases stayed unmatched. CDR3 DNA sequence: TGTGCCAGCAGTTGGACAGGGCGAGCAGGTGAGCAGTTCTTC. Amino acid sequence: CASSWTGRAGEQFF.